This T cell receptor beta chain was identified during a study of CD8+CD57+ T cells in acquired aplastic anemia (dated by TCRdb to 2016 to 2019). Regarding the research as a whole: On average, sorted CD4+ and CD8+ cells yielded approximately 3 ug of extracted DNA, with a range of about 0.19 to 30 ug. Mean read counts for healthy donor samples were 8.5 million to 10.8 million for CD4+ cells and roughly 12 million for CD8+ cells.

Genomic DNA was used as template for profiling of TCR beta VDJ combinations and CDR3 sequences. An Illumina HiSeq 2000 was used for TCR repertoire sequencing. As for how the authors treated the data: TRBV/TRBJ rearrangement plots, CDR3 size and DJ length profiles, and Simpson's diversity index were used to assess repertoires. Whichever DNA sequence was most abundant in the deep sequencing data was defined as the immunodominant clone. CDR3 amino acid sequences were screened for sharing across subjects and compared with published repertoires and the VDJdb database. Using fastp at Q25 and MiXCR, TCRdb reprocessed the public reads and kept productive beta chains. CDR3 protein sequences are deduplicated, and each keeps its most common genes and DNA. In this record, the V and J calls reflect TCRdb's handling and not the investigators' own analysis. The table for this sample lists approximately 380,000 distinct CDR3 sequences; around 72% of them were counted only once. The top ten hold 4% of the sample.

The study deep-sequenced TCR repertoires of sorted CD4+ and CD8+ blood T cells from severe aplastic anemia patients and healthy subjects. Ficoll-Paque density gradient centrifugation was used to isolate peripheral blood mononuclear cells. CD4+ and CD8+ T cells were sorted by FACS or magnetic beads before DNA extraction. Taken from the germline V gene, the CDR1 and CDR2 loops are SGHTA and FQGNSA. Both ends counted, the CDR3 spans 11 residues. Points the paper makes about the study in general: CD8+ Simpson's diversity did not differ significantly between patients and healthy controls (P=0.060). Although 25 to 30 CD8+ CDR3 sequences were shared by patients and controls, these sequences appeared highly expressed in patients and within the immunodominant clones of patients.

A note on this clonotype: The target of this receptor is not known. The CDR3 does not close with the conserved phenylalanine or tryptophan, likely indicating a read error. No DNA is shown, since the ends of the CDR3 on it are uncertain; the CDR3 is the one TCRdb lists.

The V gene is TRBV7-2 and the J gene is TRBJ2-7; the table's D call TRBD2 went unverified against the DNA. This receptor was identified in a human donor in good health, serving as a control. Input material: sorted CD4+, CD8+, or CD8+CD57+ T cells (not recorded which) from PBMCs. The CDR3 loop reads CASSLAGGTNT.